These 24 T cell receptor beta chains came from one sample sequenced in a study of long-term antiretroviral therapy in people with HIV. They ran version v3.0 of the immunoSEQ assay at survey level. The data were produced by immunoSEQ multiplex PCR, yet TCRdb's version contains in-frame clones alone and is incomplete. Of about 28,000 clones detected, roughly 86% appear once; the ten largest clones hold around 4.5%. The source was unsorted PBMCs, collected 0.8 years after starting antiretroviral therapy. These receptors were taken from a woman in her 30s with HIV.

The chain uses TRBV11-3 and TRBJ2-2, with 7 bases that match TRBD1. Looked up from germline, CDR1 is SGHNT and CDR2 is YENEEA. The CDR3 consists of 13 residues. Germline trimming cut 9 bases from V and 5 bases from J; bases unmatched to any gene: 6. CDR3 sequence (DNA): TGTGCCAGTTCGGGACAGCTTACCGGGGAGCTGTTTTTT. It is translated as CASSGQLTGELFF.

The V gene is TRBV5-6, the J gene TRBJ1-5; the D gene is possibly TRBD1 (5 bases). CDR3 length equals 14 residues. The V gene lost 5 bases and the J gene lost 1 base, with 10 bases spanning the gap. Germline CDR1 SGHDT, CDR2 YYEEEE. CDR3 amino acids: CASRQQGSNQPQHF. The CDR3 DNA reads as TGTGCCAGCAGACAGCAGGGAAGCAATCAGCCCCAGCATTTT.

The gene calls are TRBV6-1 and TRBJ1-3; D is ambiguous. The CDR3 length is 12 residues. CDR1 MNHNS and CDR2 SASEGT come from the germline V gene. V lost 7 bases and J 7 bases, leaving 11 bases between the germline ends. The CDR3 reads CASTTRENTIYF. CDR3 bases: TGTGCCAGCACCACGAGGGAGAACACCATATATTTT.

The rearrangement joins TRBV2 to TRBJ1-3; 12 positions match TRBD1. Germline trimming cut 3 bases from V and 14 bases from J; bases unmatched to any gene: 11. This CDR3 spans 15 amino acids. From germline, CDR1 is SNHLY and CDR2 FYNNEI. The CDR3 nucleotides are TGTGCCAGCAGTGATACCCCGGGACAGGGGGCGAGGTTATATTTT. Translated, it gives CASSDTPGQGARLYF. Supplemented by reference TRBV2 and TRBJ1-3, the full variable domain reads EPEVTQTPSHQVTQMGQEVILRCVPISNHLYFYWYRQILGQKVEFLVSFYNNEISEKSEIFDDQFSVERPDGSNFTLKIRSTKLEDSAMYFCASSDTPGQGARLYFGEGSWLTVV.

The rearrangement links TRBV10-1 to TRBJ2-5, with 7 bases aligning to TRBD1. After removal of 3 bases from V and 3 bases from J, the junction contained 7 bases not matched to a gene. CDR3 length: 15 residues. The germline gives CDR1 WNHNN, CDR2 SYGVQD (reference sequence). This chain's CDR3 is CASSDRAGGKETQYF. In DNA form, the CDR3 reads TGCGCCAGCAGTGATCGGGCAGGGGGAAAAGAGACCCAGTACTTC.

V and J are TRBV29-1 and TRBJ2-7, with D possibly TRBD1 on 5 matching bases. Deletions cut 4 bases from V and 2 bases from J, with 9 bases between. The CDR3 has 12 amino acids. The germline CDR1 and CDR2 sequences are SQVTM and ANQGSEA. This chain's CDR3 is CSVGQQTYEQYF. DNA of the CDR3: TGCAGCGTTGGACAGCAGACCTACGAGCAGTACTTC.

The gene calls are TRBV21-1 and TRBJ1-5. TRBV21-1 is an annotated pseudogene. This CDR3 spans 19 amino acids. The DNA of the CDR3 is TGTGCCAGCGGCGACCTAACCCCGGCCGTCGGTTATAGCAATCAGCCCCAGCATTTT. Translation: CASGDLTPAVGYSNQPQHF.

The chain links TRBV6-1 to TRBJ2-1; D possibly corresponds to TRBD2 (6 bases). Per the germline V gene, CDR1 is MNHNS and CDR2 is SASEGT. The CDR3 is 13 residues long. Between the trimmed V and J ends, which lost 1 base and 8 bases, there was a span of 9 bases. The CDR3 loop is CASSEGGDYEQFF. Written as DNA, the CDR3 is TGTGCCAGCAGTGAAGGAGGGGACTATGAGCAGTTCTTC.

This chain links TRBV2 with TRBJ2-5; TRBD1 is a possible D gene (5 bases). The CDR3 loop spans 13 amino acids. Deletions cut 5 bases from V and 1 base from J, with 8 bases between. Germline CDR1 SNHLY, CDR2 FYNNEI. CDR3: CASSIQGQETQYF. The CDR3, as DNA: TGTGCCAGCAGTATCCAGGGCCAAGAGACCCAGTACTTC. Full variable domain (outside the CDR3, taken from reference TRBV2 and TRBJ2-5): EPEVTQTPSHQVTQMGQEVILRCVPISNHLYFYWYRQILGQKVEFLVSFYNNEISEKSEIFDDQFSVERPDGSNFTLKIRSTKLEDSAMYFCASSIQGQETQYFGPGTRLLVL.

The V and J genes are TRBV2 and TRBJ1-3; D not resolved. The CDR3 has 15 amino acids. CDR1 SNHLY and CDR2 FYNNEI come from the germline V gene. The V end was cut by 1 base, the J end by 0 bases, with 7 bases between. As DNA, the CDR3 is TGTGCCAGCAGTGAAGGGACGTACTCTGGAAACACCATATATTTT. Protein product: CASSEGTYSGNTIYF.

In nucleotides, the CDR3 is TGTGCCAGCAGCCAAGGCCAAGTTGGTGGGGCCAACGTCCTGACTTTC. Translation: CASSQGQVGGANVLTF. This chain joins TRBV7-6 and TRBJ2-6; no clear D. CDR3 length: 16 amino acids. V dropped 5 bases and J dropped 3 bases, with 14 bases sitting between them. The germline V gene has CDR1 SGHVS and CDR2 FNYEAQ.

DNA of the CDR3: TGTGCCAGCAGCCAAGCCCCAGGGGGCTTTGAGCAGTTCTTC. It codes for CASSQAPGGFEQFF. This chain connects TRBV4-2 to TRBJ2-1; 8 positions agree with TRBD1. J lost 9 bases, V lost 1 base, and 5 bases had no gene match. Germline V CDR1 and CDR2: LGHNA, YNFKEQ. CDR3 length: 14 residues.

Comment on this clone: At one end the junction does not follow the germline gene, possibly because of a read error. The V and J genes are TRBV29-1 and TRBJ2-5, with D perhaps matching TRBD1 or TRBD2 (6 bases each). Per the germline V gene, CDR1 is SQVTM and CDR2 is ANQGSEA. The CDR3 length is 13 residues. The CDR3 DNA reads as TGCAGCGTTGTCACCGGGGGCCAAGGGACCCAGTACTTC. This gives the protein CSVVTGGQGTQYF.

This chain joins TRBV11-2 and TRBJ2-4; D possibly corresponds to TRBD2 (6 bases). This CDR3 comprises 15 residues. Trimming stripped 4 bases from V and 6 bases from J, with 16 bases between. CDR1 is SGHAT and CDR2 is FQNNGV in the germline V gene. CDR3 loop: CASSYPRGFGNIQYF. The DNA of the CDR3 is TGTGCCAGCAGCTACCCCCGGGGGTTTGGAAACATTCAGTACTTC.

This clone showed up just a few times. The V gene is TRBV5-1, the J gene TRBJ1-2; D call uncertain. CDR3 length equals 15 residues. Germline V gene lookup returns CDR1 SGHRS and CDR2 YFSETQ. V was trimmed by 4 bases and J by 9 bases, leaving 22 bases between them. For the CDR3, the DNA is TGCGCCAGCAGCCCCTGGTCTCCTGGAGAGGGTAGCTACACCTTC. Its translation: CASSPWSPGEGSYTF.

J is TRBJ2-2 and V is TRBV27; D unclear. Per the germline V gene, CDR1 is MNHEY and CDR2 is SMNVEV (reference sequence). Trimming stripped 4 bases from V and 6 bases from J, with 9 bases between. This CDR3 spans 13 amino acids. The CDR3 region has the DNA TGTGCCAGCAGTTATAAGTCGTCCGGGGAGCTGTTTTTT. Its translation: CASSYKSSGELFF.

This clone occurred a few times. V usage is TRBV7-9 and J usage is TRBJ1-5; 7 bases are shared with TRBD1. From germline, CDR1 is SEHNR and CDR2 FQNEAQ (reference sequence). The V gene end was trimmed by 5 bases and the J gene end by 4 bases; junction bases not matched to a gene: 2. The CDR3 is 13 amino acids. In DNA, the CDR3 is TGTGCCAGCAGCACACAGGGGAATCAGCCCCAGCATTTT. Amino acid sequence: CASSTQGNQPQHF.

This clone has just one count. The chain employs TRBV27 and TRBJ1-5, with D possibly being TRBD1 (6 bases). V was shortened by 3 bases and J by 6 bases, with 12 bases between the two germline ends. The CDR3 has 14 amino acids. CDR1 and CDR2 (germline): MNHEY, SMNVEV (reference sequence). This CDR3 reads CASSFGGHFQPQHF. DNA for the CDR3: TGTGCCAGCAGTTTCGGGGGGCATTTTCAGCCCCAGCATTTT.

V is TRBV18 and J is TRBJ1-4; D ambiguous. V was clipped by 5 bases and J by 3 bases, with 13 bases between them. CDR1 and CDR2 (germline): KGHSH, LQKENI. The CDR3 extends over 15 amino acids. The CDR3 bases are TGTGCCAGCTCAACCATGGTGTCAGCTAATGAAAAACTGTTTTTT. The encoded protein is CASSTMVSANEKLFF.

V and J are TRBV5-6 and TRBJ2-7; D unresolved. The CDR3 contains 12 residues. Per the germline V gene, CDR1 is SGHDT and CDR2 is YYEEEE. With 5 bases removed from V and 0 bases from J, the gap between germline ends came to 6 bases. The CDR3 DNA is TGTGCCAGCAGTTCCAGCTCCTACGAGCAGTACGTC. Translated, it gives CASSSSSYEQYV.

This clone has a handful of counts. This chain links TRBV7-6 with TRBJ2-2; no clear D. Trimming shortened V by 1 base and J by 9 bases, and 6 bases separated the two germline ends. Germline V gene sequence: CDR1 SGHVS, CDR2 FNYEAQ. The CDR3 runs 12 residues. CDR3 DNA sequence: TGTGCCAGCAGCTTAGTTCTCTGGGAGCTGTTTTTT. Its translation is CASSLVLWELFF.

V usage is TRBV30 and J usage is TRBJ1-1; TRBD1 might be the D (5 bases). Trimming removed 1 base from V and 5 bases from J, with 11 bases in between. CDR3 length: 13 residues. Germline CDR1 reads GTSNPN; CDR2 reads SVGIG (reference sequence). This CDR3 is CAWSEGLRTEAFF. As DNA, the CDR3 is TGTGCCTGGAGTGAGGGGCTGAGGACTGAAGCTTTCTTT.

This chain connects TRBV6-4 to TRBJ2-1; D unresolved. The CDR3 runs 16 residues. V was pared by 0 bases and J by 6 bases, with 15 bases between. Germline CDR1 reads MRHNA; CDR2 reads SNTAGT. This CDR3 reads CASSDSFLGYGNEQFF. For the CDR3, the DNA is TGTGCCAGCAGTGACTCGTTTCTGGGGTACGGCAATGAGCAGTTCTTC.

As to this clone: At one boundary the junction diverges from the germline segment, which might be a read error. The CDR3 coding sequence is TGCAGCGTAGGTGCAGGGAGAGGGATAGCCGAATCCTTC. Its translation: CSVGAGRGIAESF. J is TRBJ1-2 and V is TRBV29-1; the D gene is possibly TRBD1 (5 bases). CDR3 size: 13 residues. Germline values: CDR1 SQVTM, CDR2 ANQGSEA.